The 16 T cell receptor beta chains below were found in one sample sequenced in a study of cytomegalovirus exposure and HLA in healthy donors (dated by TCRdb to about 2017). The library came from the immunoSEQ multiplex PCR assay. The multiplex PCR relied on a mix of 60 forward primers for TCR Vbeta segments and 13 reverse primers for TCR Jbeta segments. Here the immuneACCESS table is served through TCRdb, limited to in-frame sequences with V and J called. Missing clones are a known gap in these copies; in checked studies unresolved V genes cover under half, and the rest lacks a known reason. This sample's records show tens of thousands of clones. Roughly 5.2% of the sample belongs to the ten largest clones. Sequencing was carried out using PBMCs. Receptors were obtained from a woman between 40 and 55 years old in good health and CMV-seropositive.

Written as DNA, the CDR3 is TGTGCCAGCAACCCAGTTGCCTCACCCCTCCACTTT. The encoded protein is CASNPVASPLHF. The V gene is TRBV7-9, the J gene TRBJ1-6; D is unresolved. With 7 bases removed from V and 10 bases from J, the gap between germline ends came to 11 bases. This CDR3 has 12 amino acids. Germline loops: CDR1 SEHNR, CDR2 FQNEAQ (reference sequence).

The rearrangement links TRBV5-1 to TRBJ2-5; 12 nucleotides agree with TRBD1. The CDR3 runs to 16 residues. Germline V lookup: CDR1 SGHRS, CDR2 YFSETQ. V lost 2 bases, J lost 4 bases, and 6 bases stayed unmatched. Here the CDR3 reads CASSFGTGGDSETQYF. In DNA, the CDR3 is TGCGCCAGCAGCTTCGGGACAGGGGGCGATTCAGAGACCCAGTACTTC.

The CDR3 spells CASSQTFDRVGEKLFF. In DNA form, the CDR3 reads TGCGCCAGCAGCCAGACTTTCGACAGGGTAGGAGAAAAACTGTTTTTT. The V and J genes are TRBV4-3 and TRBJ1-4; 7 bases match TRBD1. CDR1 and CDR2 from the germline V gene are LGHNA and YSLEER. The length of the CDR3 is 16 residues. V lost 3 bases, J lost 8 bases, and 12 bases stayed unmatched.

This sequence joins TRBV9 and TRBJ2-3; 10 bases are shared with TRBD2. Germline CDR1 and CDR2: SGDLS and YYNGEE. With 0 bases clipped from V and 4 bases from J, the junction kept 11 bases outside the gene matches. The CDR3 contains 18 residues. CDR3 amino acids: CASSVGLAGVEWADTQYF. In DNA, the CDR3 is TGTGCCAGCAGCGTAGGGCTAGCGGGAGTTGAGTGGGCAGATACGCAGTATTTT. The whole variable domain, filled in from reference TRBV9 and TRBJ2-3, reads DSGVTQTPKHLITATGQRVTLRCSPRSGDLSVYWYQQSLDQGLQFLIQYYNGEERAKGNILERFSAQQFPDLHSELNLSSLELGDSALYFCASSVGLAGVEWADTQYFGPGTRLTVL.

This rearrangement joins TRBV7-8 to TRBJ2-1, with 12 bases aligning to TRBD2. Germline assignment: CDR1 SGHVS and CDR2 FQNEAQ. The CDR3 loop spans 18 amino acids. With 0 bases clipped from V and 7 bases from J, the junction kept 10 bases outside the gene matches. The CDR3 nucleotides read TGTGCCAGCAGCTTAGCTAGGAGACTAGCGGGAGTGAAGAATGAGCAGTTCTTC. Amino acids: CASSLARRLAGVKNEQFF. The full variable domain, its missing parts supplied by reference TRBV7-8 and TRBJ2-1, is GAGVSQSPRYKVAKRGQDVALRCDPISGHVSLFWYQQALGQGPEFLTYFQNEAQLDKSGLPSDRFFAERPEGSVSTLKIQRTQQEDSAVYLCASSLARRLAGVKNEQFFGPGTRLTVL.

The chain links TRBV11-2 to TRBJ1-4; D perhaps matches TRBD1 (5 bases). The germline gives CDR1 SGHAT, CDR2 FQNNGV. V was cut by 1 base and J by 8 bases, with 11 bases left in between. The CDR3 has 14 amino acids. CDR3 nucleotides: TGTGCCAGCAGCTTAGCGGGGGGGGTGGAAAAACTGTTTTTT. It is translated as CASSLAGGVEKLFF.

V and J are TRBV15 and TRBJ2-5; no firm D call. This CDR3 has 17 residues. V lost 1 base and J 3 bases, leaving 18 bases between the germline ends. CDR1 LNHNV and CDR2 YYDKDF come from the germline V gene (reference sequence). CDR3 coding DNA: TGTGCCACCAGCAGAGTTTCTATCCCCGTCCCAAAAGAGACCCAGTACTTC. This sequence encodes CATSRVSIPVPKETQYF.

V is TRBV6-5 and J is TRBJ2-1; 9 nucleotides line up with TRBD1. V dropped 0 bases and J dropped 7; count of bases not matched to a gene: 7. Germline CDR1 and CDR2: MNHEY and SVGAGI. The CDR3 extends over 16 amino acids. CDR3 DNA: TGTGCCAGCAGTTACTCGAGGGGGACAGGGTTTAATGAGCAGTTCTTC. Translated: CASSYSRGTGFNEQFF.

Remarks on this clone: Other DNA sequences from this sample encode an identical CDR3 as well. The CDR3 DNA sequence: TGTGCCAGCAGCGGACACCTTAGCAATCAGCCCCAGCATTTT. Translated: CASSGHLSNQPQHF. The chain uses TRBV7-8 and TRBJ1-5, with D perhaps matching TRBD1 (5 bases). CDR1 and CDR2 from the germline V gene are SGHVS and FQNEAQ. The CDR3 runs 14 residues. Trimming cost V 5 bases and J 0 bases, with 8 bases left between them. Full variable domain (rest looked up from reference TRBV7-8 and TRBJ1-5): GAGVSQSPRYKVAKRGQDVALRCDPISGHVSLFWYQQALGQGPEFLTYFQNEAQLDKSGLPSDRFFAERPEGSVSTLKIQRTQQEDSAVYLCASSGHLSNQPQHFGDGTRLSIL.

The J gene is TRBJ1-2, the V gene TRBV4-1; perhaps TRBD1 as D (5 bases). With 1 base removed from V and 4 bases from J, the gap between germline ends came to 13 bases. The CDR3 has 15 residues. Germline V CDR1 and CDR2: MGHRA, YSYEKL. Here the CDR3 reads CASSQGGGTPYGYTF. CDR3 coding DNA: TGCGCCAGCAGCCAAGGGGGAGGGACCCCCTATGGCTACACCTTC.

Here the CDR3 DNA reads TGTGCCAGCAGCTTGGAACGGGCAGGGGGTTATGGCTACACCTTC. This translates into CASSLERAGGYGYTF. This chain uses TRBV5-4 with TRBJ1-2; 7 positions match TRBD1. This CDR3 contains 15 residues. The V gene end was trimmed by 0 bases and the J gene end by 5 bases; junction bases not matched to a gene: 7. Germline values: CDR1 SGHNT, CDR2 YYREEE (reference sequence).

V is TRBV11-2 and J is TRBJ1-2; TRBD1 might be the D (5 bases). The germline CDR1 and CDR2 sequences are SGHAT and FQNNGV. The CDR3 contains 13 residues. With 5 bases removed from V and 3 bases from J, the gap between germline ends came to 10 bases. The CDR3 spells CASSPGGHYGYTF. In DNA, the CDR3 is TGTGCCAGCAGCCCCGGGGGACACTATGGCTACACCTTC.

This chain links TRBV4-2 with TRBJ2-2; 8 bases are shared with TRBD2. The ends lost 5 bases at V and 7 bases at J; junction bases unmatched: 9. Germline V lookup: CDR1 LGHNA, CDR2 YNFKEQ. CDR3 length equals 15 residues. The CDR3 bases are TGTGCCAGCAGCATAGTAGGGCTAGCGGGCGGGGAGCTGTTTTTT. Translating gives CASSIVGLAGGELFF.

V gene TRBV28 combines with J gene TRBJ1-2, with TRBD1 matching over 10 bases. The CDR3 has 15 amino acids. From germline, CDR1 is MDHEN and CDR2 SYDVKM. V lost 4 bases, J lost 0 bases, and 2 bases stayed unmatched. Here the CDR3 reads CASSYGQGANYGYTF. For the CDR3, the DNA is TGTGCCAGCAGTTACGGACAGGGGGCTAACTATGGCTACACCTTC.

The rearrangement uses TRBV5-1 and TRBJ1-1; TRBD1 agrees at 8 bases. The CDR3 length is 14 residues. Germline CDR1 and CDR2: SGHRS and YFSETQ. The V and J ends lost 4 bases and 4 bases, in that order; junction bases with no gene match: 6. DNA for the CDR3: TGCGCCAGCAGCGTGACAGGGGTGGCCACTGAAGCTTTCTTT. As protein: CASSVTGVATEAFF.

This sequence joins TRBV27 and TRBJ2-2; 9 bases are shared with TRBD2. Unmatched junction bases numbered 5, after V lost 4 bases and J lost 8 bases. This CDR3 has 14 residues. Germline V lookup: CDR1 MNHEY, CDR2 SMNVEV (reference sequence). The CDR3 spells CASSWLAGKGELFF. The CDR3 DNA sequence: TGTGCCAGCAGTTGGCTAGCGGGGAAGGGGGAGCTGTTTTTT.